This T cell receptor (beta chain) appears in the sequencing data of a study of blood T cells in healthy people across ages. Study results and caveats: PBMCs were not sorted, which prevented a conclusive comparison of naive versus antigen-experienced cells.

Germline CDR1 is SGHDT and CDR2 is YYEEEE. Trimming stripped 3 bases from V and 9 bases from J, with 16 bases between. There are 15 residues in the CDR3. Sample-barcoded 5' priming and a J-beta primer mix drove a second PCR of about 6 to 12 cycles. TCRdb reanalysed the 5' RACE reads using MiXCR and keeps one entry per CDR3 protein. The profile shows fewer than 2 million distinct CDR3 sequences, 30% to 40% of them singletons. This clonotype has just a few counts. Its antigen is unidentified. Each sample provided at least 5 micrograms of extracted total RNA. The receptor was isolated from a human donor in good health. This chain links TRBV5-6 with TRBJ1-6, with D possibly matching TRBD1 (5 bases). The source material was blood. In DNA, the CDR3 is TGTGCCAGCAGCTCGCGGGGGACGGCGGGTTCACCCCTCCACTTT. Its protein product is CASSSRGTAGSPLHF.